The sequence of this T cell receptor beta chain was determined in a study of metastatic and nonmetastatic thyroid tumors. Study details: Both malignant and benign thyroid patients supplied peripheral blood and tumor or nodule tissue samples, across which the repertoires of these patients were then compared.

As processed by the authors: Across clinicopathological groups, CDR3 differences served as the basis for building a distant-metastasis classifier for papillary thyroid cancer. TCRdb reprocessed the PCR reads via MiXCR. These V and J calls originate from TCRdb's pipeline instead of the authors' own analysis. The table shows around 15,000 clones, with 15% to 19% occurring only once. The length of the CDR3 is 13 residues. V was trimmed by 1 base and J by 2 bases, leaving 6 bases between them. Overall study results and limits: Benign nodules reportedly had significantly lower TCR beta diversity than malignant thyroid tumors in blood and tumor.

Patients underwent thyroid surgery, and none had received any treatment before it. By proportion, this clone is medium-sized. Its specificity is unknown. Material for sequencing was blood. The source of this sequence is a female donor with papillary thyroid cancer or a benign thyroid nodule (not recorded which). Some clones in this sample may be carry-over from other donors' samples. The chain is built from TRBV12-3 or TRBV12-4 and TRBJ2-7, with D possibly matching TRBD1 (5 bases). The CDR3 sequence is CASSLGQTYEQYF. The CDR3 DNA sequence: TGTGCCAGCAGTTTAGGACAGACCTACGAGCAGTACTTC.